One TCR beta chain is described in this entry. Its antigen is not known. This record comes from a study of identical twins. Study-level points and caveats: Compared with unrelated sharing, twin-shared out-of-frame alpha sequences had more low-probability sequences.

CDR1 and CDR2 (germline): SGHAT, FQNNGV. The length of the CDR3 is 16 residues. V gave up 5 bases and J gave up 0 bases, with 15 bases separating them. The cDNA had a unique molecular identifier and a template-switch universal primer site. TCRdb re-called the 5' RACE reads through MiXCR, storing one row per CDR3 protein. The sample lists about 700,000 distinct CDR3 sequences; roughly 6.2% were seen once. Healthy Caucasians made up all donors. The chain recombines TRBV11-2 with TRBJ2-3; a weak D match, TRBD2 (6 bases). The sequence derives from a man younger than 35 in good health. Sequenced material: naive T cells sorted from blood. This CDR3 is CASSLNGGTSTDTQYF. The CDR3 bases are TGTGCCAGCAGCCTAAACGGGGGAACTAGCACAGATACGCAGTATTTT. Supplemented by reference TRBV11-2 and TRBJ2-3, the full variable domain reads EAGVAQSPRYKIIEKRQSVAFWCNPISGHATLYWYQQILGQGPKLLIQFQNNGVVDDSQLPKDRFSAERLKGVDSTLKIQPAKLEDSAVYLCASSLNGGTSTDTQYFGPGTRLTVL.